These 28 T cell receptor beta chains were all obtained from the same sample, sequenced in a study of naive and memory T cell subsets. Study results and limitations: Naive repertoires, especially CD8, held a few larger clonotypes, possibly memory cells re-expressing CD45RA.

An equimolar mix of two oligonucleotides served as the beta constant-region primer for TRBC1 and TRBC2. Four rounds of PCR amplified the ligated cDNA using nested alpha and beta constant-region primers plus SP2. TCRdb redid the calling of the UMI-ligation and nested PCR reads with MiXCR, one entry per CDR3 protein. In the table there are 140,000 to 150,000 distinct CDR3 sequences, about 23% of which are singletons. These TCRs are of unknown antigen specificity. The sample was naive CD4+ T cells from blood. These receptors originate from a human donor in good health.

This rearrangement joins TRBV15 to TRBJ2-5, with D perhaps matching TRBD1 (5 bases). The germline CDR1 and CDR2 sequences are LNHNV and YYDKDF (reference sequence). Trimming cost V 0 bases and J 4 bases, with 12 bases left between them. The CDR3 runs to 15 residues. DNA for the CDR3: TGTGCCACCAGCAGAGACGTTGGTACAGGAGAGACCCAGTACTTC. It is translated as CATSRDVGTGETQYF.

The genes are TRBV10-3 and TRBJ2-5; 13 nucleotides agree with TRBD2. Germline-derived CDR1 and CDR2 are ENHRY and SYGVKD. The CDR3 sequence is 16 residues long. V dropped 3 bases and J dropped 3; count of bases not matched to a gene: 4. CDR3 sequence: CAISDSGLAGEETQYF. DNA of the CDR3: TGTGCCATCAGTGATTCAGGACTAGCGGGGGAAGAGACCCAGTACTTC.

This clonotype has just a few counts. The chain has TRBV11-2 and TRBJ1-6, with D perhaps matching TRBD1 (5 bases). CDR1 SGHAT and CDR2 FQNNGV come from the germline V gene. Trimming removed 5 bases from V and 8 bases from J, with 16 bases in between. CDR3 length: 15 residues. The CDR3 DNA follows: TGTGCCAGCAGCCCCACAGGAGGTTACCATTCACCCCTCCACTTT. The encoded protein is CASSPTGGYHSPLHF.

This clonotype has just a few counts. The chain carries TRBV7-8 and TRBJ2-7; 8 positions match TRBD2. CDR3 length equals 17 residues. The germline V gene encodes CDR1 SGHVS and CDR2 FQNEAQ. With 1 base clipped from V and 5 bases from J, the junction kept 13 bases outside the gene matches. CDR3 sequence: CASSLGPLAAKMNEQYF. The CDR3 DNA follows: TGTGCCAGCAGCTTAGGGCCACTAGCGGCAAAGATGAACGAGCAGTACTTC.

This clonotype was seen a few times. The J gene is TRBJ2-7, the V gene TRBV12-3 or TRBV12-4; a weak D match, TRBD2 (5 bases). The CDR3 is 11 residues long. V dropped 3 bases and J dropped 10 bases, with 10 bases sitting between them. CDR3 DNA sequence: TGTGCCAGCAGTTTGTCCGCTAGCCAGTACTTC. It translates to CASSLSASQYF.

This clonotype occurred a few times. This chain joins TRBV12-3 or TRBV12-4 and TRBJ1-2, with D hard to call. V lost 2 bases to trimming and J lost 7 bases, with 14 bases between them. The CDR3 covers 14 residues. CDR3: CASSLRDGALGYTF. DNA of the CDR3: TGTGCCAGCAGTTTACGGGATGGAGCTCTTGGCTACACCTTC.

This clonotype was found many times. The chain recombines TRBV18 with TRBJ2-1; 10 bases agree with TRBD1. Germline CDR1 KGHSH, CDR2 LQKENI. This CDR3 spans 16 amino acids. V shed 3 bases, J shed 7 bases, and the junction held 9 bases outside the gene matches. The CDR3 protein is CASSPLTGGNNNEQFF. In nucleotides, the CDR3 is TGTGCCAGCTCACCCCTGACAGGGGGCAATAATAATGAGCAGTTCTTC.

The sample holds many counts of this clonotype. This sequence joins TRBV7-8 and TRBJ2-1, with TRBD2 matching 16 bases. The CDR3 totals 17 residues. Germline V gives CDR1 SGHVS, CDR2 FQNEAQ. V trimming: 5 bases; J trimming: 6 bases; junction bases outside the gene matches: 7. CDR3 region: CASSTGLAGGMTNEQFF. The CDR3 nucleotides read TGTGCCAGCAGCACGGGACTAGCGGGAGGGATGACCAATGAGCAGTTCTTC.

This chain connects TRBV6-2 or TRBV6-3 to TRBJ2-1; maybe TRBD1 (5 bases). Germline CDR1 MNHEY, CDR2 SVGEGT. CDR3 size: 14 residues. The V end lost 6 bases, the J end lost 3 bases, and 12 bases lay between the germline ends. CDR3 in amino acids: CASRPQTVYNEQFF. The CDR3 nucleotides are TGTGCCAGCAGGCCCCAGACAGTCTACAATGAGCAGTTCTTC.

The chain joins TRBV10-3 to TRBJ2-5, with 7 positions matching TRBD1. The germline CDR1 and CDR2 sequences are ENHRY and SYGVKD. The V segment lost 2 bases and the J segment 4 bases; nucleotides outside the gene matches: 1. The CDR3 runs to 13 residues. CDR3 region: CAISERQGETQYF. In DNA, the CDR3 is TGTGCCATCAGTGAGAGACAGGGAGAGACCCAGTACTTC.

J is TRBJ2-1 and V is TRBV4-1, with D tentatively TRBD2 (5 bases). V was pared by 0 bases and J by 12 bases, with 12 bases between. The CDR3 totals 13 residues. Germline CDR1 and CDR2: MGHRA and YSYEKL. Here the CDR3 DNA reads TGCGCCAGCAGCCAAGATAGGGCTAGCTGGCAGTTCTTC. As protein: CASSQDRASWQFF.

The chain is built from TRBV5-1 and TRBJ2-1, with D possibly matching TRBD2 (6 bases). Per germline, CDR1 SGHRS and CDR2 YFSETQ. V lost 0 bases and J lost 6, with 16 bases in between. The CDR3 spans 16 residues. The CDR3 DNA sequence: TGCGCCAGCAGCTTGGTAGTGACTAGTCATTTCAATGAGCAGTTCTTC. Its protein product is CASSLVVTSHFNEQFF.

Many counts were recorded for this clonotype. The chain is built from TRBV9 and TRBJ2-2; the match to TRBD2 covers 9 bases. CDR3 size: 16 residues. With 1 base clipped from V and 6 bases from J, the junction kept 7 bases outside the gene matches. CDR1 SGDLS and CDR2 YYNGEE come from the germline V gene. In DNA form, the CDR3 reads TGTGCCAGCAGCGTATGGCGGCTAGCGGGACCCGGGGAGCTGTTTTTT. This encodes CASSVWRLAGPGELFF. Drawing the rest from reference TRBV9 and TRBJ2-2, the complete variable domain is DSGVTQTPKHLITATGQRVTLRCSPRSGDLSVYWYQQSLDQGLQFLIQYYNGEERAKGNILERFSAQQFPDLHSELNLSSLELGDSALYFCASSVWRLAGPGELFFGEGSRLTVL.

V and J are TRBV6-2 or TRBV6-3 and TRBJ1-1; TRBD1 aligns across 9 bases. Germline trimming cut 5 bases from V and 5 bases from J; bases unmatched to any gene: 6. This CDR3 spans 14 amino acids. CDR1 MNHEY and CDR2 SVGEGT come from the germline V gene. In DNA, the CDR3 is TGTGCCAGCAGTAAGGGACAGGGCCGAACTGAAGCTTTCTTT. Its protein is CASSKGQGRTEAFF.

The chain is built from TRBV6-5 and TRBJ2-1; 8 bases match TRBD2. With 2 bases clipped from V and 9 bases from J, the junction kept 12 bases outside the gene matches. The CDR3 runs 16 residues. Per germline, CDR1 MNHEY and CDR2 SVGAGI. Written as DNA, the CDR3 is TGTGCCAGCAGTTACCTTGGGATAGCGGGAAGGAGTGAGCAGTTCTTC. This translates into CASSYLGIAGRSEQFF.

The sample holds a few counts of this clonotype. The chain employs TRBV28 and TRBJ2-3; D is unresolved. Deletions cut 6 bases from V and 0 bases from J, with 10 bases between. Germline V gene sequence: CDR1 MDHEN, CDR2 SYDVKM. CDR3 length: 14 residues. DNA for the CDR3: TGTGCCAGCAGCACCCCGACTAGCACAGATACGCAGTATTTT. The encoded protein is CASSTPTSTDTQYF.

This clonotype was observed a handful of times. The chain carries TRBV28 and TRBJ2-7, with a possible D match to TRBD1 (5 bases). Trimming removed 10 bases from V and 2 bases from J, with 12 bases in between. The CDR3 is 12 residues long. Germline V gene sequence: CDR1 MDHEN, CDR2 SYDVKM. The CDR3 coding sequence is TGTGCCACCTTAAAGGGGACCTACGAGCAGTACTTC. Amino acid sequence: CATLKGTYEQYF.

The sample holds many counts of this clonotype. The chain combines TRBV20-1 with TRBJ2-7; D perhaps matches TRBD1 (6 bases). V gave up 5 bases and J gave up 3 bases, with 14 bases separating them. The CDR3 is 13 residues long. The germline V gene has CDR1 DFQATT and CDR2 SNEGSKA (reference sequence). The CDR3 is CSAGDIQNYEQYF. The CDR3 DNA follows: TGCAGTGCTGGGGACATCCAGAACTACGAGCAGTACTTC.

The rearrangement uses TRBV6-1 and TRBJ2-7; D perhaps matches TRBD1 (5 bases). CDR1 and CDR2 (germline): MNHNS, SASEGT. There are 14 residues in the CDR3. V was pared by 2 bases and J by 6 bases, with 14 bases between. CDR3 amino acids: CASSELQWGGEQYF. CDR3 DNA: TGTGCCAGCAGTGAACTCCAGTGGGGCGGCGAGCAGTACTTC.

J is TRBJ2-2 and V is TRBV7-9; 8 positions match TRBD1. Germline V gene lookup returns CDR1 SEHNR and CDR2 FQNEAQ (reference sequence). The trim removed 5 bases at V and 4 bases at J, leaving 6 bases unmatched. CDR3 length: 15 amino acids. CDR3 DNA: TGTGCCAGCAGCCACGGGACAGGCTCCACCGGGGAGCTGTTTTTT. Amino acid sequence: CASSHGTGSTGELFF.

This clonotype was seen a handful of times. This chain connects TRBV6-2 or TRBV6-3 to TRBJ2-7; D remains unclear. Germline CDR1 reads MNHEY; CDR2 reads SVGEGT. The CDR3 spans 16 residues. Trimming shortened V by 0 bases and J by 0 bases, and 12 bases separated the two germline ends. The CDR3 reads CASSYSNRADSYEQYF. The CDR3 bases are TGTGCCAGCAGTTACTCGAATAGGGCCGACTCCTACGAGCAGTACTTC.

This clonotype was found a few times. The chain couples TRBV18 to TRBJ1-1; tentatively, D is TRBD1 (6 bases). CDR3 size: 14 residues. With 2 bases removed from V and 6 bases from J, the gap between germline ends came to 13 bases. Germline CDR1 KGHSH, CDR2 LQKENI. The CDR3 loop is CASSPDRLMAEAFF. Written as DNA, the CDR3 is TGTGCCAGCTCACCAGACAGGTTGATGGCTGAAGCTTTCTTT.

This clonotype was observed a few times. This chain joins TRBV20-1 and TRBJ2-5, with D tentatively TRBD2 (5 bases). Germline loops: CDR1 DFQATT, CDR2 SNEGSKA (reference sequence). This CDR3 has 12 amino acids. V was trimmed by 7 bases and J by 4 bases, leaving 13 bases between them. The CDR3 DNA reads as TGCAGTGGCATGGCGGGCCCAGAGACCCAGTACTTC. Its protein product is CSGMAGPETQYF.

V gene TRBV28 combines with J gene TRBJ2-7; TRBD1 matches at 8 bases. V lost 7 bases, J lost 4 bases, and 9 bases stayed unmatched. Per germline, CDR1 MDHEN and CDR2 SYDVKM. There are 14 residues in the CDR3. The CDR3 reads CASIDPTGAYEQYF. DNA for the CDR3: TGTGCCAGCATCGACCCGACAGGGGCTTACGAGCAGTACTTC.

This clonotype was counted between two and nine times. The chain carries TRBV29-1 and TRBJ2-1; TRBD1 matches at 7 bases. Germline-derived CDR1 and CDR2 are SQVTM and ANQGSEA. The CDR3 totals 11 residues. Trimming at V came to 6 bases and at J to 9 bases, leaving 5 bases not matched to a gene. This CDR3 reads CSVSTGSEQFF. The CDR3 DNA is TGCAGCGTATCGACAGGGTCTGAGCAGTTCTTC.

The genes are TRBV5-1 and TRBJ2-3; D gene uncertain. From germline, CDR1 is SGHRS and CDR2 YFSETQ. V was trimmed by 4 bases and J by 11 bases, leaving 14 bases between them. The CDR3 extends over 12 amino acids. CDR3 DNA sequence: TGCGCCAGCAGCCCGGACGTGGCCGGGCAGTATTTT. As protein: CASSPDVAGQYF.

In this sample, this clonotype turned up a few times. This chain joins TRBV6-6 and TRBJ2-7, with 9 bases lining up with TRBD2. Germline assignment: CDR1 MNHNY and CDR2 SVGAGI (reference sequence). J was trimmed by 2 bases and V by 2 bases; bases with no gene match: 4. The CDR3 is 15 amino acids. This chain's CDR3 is CASSYGGGRAYEQYF. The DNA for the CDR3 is TGTGCCAGCAGTTACGGGGGCGGGAGGGCCTACGAGCAGTACTTC.

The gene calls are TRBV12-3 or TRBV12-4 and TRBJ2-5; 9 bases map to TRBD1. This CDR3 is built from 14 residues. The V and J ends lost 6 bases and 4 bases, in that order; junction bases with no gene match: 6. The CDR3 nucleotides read TGTGCCAGCAGACCCAACAGGGGGCTAGAGACCCAGTACTTC. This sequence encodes CASRPNRGLETQYF.